This passage covers 6 T cell receptor beta chains from one sample sequenced in a study of shared clonotypes between healthy human individuals. Libraries were prepared by immunoSEQ multiplex PCR; TCRdb keeps only in-frame clonotypes and omits some of them. The sample records 2 million to 2.5 million clones, under 97% being singletons. Sequenced: naive CD4+ T cells sorted from blood. Stated subset: CD45RA+ positively selected. The receptors shown here come from a man younger than 35 in good health.

The rearrangement uses TRBV13 and TRBJ2-7, with a weak D call TRBD2 (6 bases). The CDR3 totals 14 residues. V shed 1 base and J shed 2 bases, with 9 bases lying between them. CDR1 is PRHDT and CDR2 is FYEKMQ in the germline V gene (reference sequence). The CDR3 nucleotides are TGTGCCAGCAGCTTAGCGGGGGTCGCCTACGAGCAGTACTTC. It encodes CASSLAGVAYEQYF.

The chain is built from TRBV5-1 and TRBJ1-4; D remains unclear. From germline, CDR1 is SGHRS and CDR2 YFSETQ. The CDR3 covers 14 residues. V lost 4 bases and J lost 5, with 12 bases in between. CDR3 DNA: TGCGCCAGCAGCAATGGGGAGATAAATGAAAAACTGTTTTTT. This codes for CASSNGEINEKLFF.

CDR3 sequence: CASSPPTSGTGDEQYF. CDR3 in DNA: TGTGCCAGCAGCCCTCCGACTAGCGGGACGGGTGACGAGCAGTACTTC. The chain employs TRBV11-2 and TRBJ2-7, with TRBD2 matching over 11 bases. Germline CDR1 is SGHAT and CDR2 is FQNNGV. The CDR3 extends over 16 amino acids. After removal of 5 bases from V and 5 bases from J, the junction contained 11 bases not matched to a gene. Filled out from reference TRBV11-2 and TRBJ2-7, the complete variable domain reads EAGVAQSPRYKIIEKRQSVAFWCNPISGHATLYWYQQILGQGPKLLIQFQNNGVVDDSQLPKDRFSAERLKGVDSTLKIQPAKLEDSAVYLCASSPPTSGTGDEQYFGPGTRLTVT.

The rearrangement uses TRBV29-1 and TRBJ2-1; 8 bases align to TRBD2. The CDR3 sequence is 14 residues long. The ends lost 2 bases at V and 9 bases at J; junction bases unmatched: 9. Germline V gene data show CDR1 as SQVTM and CDR2 as ANQGSEA. The CDR3 nucleotides read TGCAGCGTTGAAAGTCCCCAGCGGGGGAGTGAGCAGTTCTTC. Translating gives CSVESPQRGSEQFF.

The chain uses TRBV7-2 and TRBJ2-1, with D perhaps TRBD2 (6 bases). V lost 1 base and J 5 bases, leaving 18 bases between the germline ends. CDR3 length: 17 residues. Per the germline V gene, CDR1 is SGHTA and CDR2 is FQGNSA. This chain's CDR3 is CASSLVGTYWGNNEQFF. The CDR3 coding sequence is TGTGCCAGCAGCTTAGTCGGGACTTATTGGGGGAACAATGAGCAGTTCTTC.

The sample holds a few counts of this clone. V is TRBV27 and J is TRBJ1-3, with 8 bases identical to TRBD1. From germline, CDR1 is MNHEY and CDR2 SMNVEV (reference sequence). V gave up 5 bases and J gave up 7 bases; unmatched junction bases: 13. This CDR3 has 16 residues. The CDR3 sequence: CASSLLSTGADNTIYF. The DNA of the CDR3 is TGTGCCAGCAGTCTATTATCGACAGGGGCTGACAACACCATATATTTT.